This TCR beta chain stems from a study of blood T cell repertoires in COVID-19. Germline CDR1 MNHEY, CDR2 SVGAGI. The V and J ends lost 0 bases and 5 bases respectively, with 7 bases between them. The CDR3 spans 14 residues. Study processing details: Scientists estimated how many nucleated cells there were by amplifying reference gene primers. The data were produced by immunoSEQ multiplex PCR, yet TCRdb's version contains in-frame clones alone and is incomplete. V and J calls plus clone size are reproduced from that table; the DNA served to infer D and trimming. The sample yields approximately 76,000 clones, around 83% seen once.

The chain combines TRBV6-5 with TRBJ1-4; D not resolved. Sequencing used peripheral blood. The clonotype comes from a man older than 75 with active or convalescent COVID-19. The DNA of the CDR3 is TGTGCCAGCAGTTACTCGAACGGGAATGAAAAACTGTTTTTT. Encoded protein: CASSYSNGNEKLFF.